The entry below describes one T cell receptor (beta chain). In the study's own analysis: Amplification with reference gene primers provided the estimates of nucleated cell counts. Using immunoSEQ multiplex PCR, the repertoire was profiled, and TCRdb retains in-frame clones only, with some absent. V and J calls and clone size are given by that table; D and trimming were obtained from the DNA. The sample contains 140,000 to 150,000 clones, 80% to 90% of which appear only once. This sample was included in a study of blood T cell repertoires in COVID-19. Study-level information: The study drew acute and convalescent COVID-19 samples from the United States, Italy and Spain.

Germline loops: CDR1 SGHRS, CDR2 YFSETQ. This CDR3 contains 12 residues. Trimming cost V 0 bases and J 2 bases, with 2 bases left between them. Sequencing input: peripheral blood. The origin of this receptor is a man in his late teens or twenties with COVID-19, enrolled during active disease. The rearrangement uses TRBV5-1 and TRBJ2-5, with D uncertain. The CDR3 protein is CASSLAQETQYF. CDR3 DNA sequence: TGCGCCAGCAGCTTGGCGCAAGAGACCCAGTACTTC.